What follows are 27 T cell receptor beta chains derived from one specimen sequenced in a study of blood T cell repertoires in COVID-19. Data came from immunoSEQ multiplex PCR; TCRdb stores just in-frame clones and leaves some out. The table has around 13,000 clones, less than 95% seen once. Specimen: peripheral blood. The origin of the receptors is a human donor in a cohort sampled during active COVID-19.

The chain uses TRBV11-2 and TRBJ2-1; 14 nucleotides agree with TRBD2. This CDR3 has 16 residues. Germline CDR1 is SGHAT and CDR2 is FQNNGV. The V and J ends lost 4 bases and 10 bases, in that order; junction bases with no gene match: 9. CDR3 protein: CASSSQGLAGVREQFF. The CDR3 DNA reads TGTGCCAGCAGCTCCCAGGGACTAGCGGGAGTAAGAGAGCAGTTCTTC.

Points on this clone: Relative to the germline gene, one junction end is altered; a read error may explain this. The J gene is TRBJ1-1, the V gene TRBV14; TRBD1 is a possible D gene (6 bases). Germline V CDR1 and CDR2: SGHDN, FVKESK. This CDR3 is 15 amino acids long. CDR3 nucleotides: TGTGCCGGCAGCCCAAATCGGGGACAGAACACTGAAGCTTTCTTT. Protein: CAGSPNRGQNTEAFF.

V usage is TRBV19 and J usage is TRBJ1-3; weak D call: TRBD1 (6 bases). CDR1 is LNHDA and CDR2 is SQIVND in the germline V gene (reference sequence). Between the trimmed V and J ends, which lost 6 bases and 0 bases, there was a span of 12 bases. CDR3 length equals 15 residues. The CDR3 DNA reads TGTGCCAGTAGACGAGCACAGGGCTCTGGAAACACCATATATTTT. Its protein is CASRRAQGSGNTIYF.

This rearrangement joins TRBV5-1 to TRBJ2-1; TRBD1 matches 8 bases. The CDR3 is 16 amino acids. CDR1 SGHRS and CDR2 YFSETQ come from the germline V gene. Germline trimming cut 4 bases from V and 9 bases from J; bases unmatched to any gene: 15. CDR3 sequence: CASSLEGRDGTGEQFF. The CDR3 DNA reads as TGCGCCAGCAGCCTGGAAGGCAGGGATGGGACAGGTGAGCAGTTCTTC.

V gene TRBV24-1 combines with J gene TRBJ1-1; 7 positions match TRBD1. The CDR3 loop spans 16 amino acids. V lost 4 bases, J lost 1 base, and 8 bases stayed unmatched. Germline loops: CDR1 KGHDR, CDR2 SFDVKD. CDR3 DNA sequence: TGTGCCACCAGTGACGCCCGACAGGGACGGAACACTGAAGCTTTCTTT. Protein sequence: CATSDARQGRNTEAFF.

This chain uses TRBV18 with TRBJ2-3; 10 bases agree with TRBD1. V lost 6 bases to trimming and J lost 1 base; unmatched junction nucleotides: 7. Per germline, CDR1 KGHSH and CDR2 LQKENI. CDR3 length: 16 residues. CDR3: CASSRETGGGTDTQYF. Here the CDR3 DNA reads TGTGCCAGCTCCAGAGAGACAGGGGGCGGCACAGATACGCAGTATTTT.

The chain has TRBV5-6 and TRBJ2-1; TRBD2 matches at 10 bases. Germline loops: CDR1 SGHDT, CDR2 YYEEEE. The CDR3 consists of 15 residues. Germline trimming cut 4 bases from V and 2 bases from J; bases unmatched to any gene: 3. CDR3 bases: TGTGCCAGCAGCGTCAGCGGGGGGGCCTACAATGAGCAGTTCTTC. Amino acid sequence: CASSVSGGAYNEQFF.

The J gene is TRBJ2-1, the V gene TRBV6-2 or TRBV6-3, with 14 bases matching TRBD2. The CDR3 consists of 15 residues. Germline lookup yields CDR1 MNHEY and CDR2 SVGEGT. V lost 5 bases to trimming and J lost 6 bases; unmatched junction nucleotides: 3. CDR3 loop: CASSAGTSGGNEQFF. CDR3 bases: TGTGCCAGCAGTGCCGGGACTAGCGGGGGCAATGAGCAGTTCTTC.

The rearrangement uses TRBV28 and TRBJ1-5; no clear D. The CDR3 sequence is 18 residues long. V was trimmed by 5 bases and J by 0 bases, leaving 20 bases between them. Germline loops: CDR1 MDHEN, CDR2 SYDVKM. The CDR3 DNA reads as TGTGCCAGCAGTCCATATTACTTCAGGATCTATAGCAATCAGCCCCAGCATTTT. Protein sequence: CASSPYYFRIYSNQPQHF.

The chain joins TRBV19 to TRBJ1-4; D not resolved. The V end lost 6 bases, the J end lost 0 bases, and 14 bases lay between the germline ends. The CDR3 is 16 residues long. Germline assignment: CDR1 LNHDA and CDR2 SQIVND (reference sequence). The CDR3 coding sequence is TGTGCCAGTAGCACGAGGAGACCCGCAACTAATGAAAAACTGTTTTTT. This sequence encodes CASSTRRPATNEKLFF. The whole variable domain, filled in from reference TRBV19 and TRBJ1-4, reads DGGITQSPKYLFRKEGQNVTLSCEQNLNHDAMYWYRQDPGQGLRLIYYSQIVNDFQKGDIAEGYSVSREKKESFPLTVTSAQKNPTAFYLCASSTRRPATNEKLFFGSGTQLSVL.

The chain couples TRBV5-1 to TRBJ1-4, with TRBD1 identical over 8 bases. J lost 4 bases, V lost 4 bases, and 6 bases had no gene match. The CDR3 is made up of 15 amino acids. Per the germline V gene, CDR1 is SGHRS and CDR2 is YFSETQ. CDR3 bases: TGCGCCAGCAGCGGGAGGACAGGGAGTAATGAAAAACTGTTTTTT. Amino acids: CASSGRTGSNEKLFF.

This chain joins TRBV15 and TRBJ2-7; D gene unclear. This CDR3 has 14 residues. Germline values: CDR1 LNHNV, CDR2 YYDKDF (reference sequence). V was cut by 0 bases and J by 2 bases, with 8 bases left in between. CDR3 loop: CATSRDNGAYEQYF. The DNA for the CDR3 is TGTGCCACCAGCAGAGATAACGGAGCCTACGAGCAGTACTTC.

The chain is built from TRBV4-3 and TRBJ2-1; the match to TRBD2 covers 9 bases. The germline CDR1 and CDR2 sequences are LGHNA and YSLEER. This CDR3 has 16 residues. The J segment lost 2 bases and the V segment lost 0 bases, leaving 2 bases of the junction unmatched. CDR3 nucleotide sequence: TGCGCCAGCAGCCAAGAAGTAGCGGGGGCCTACAATGAGCAGTTCTTC. This gives the protein CASSQEVAGAYNEQFF.

This clone has a single count. This chain uses TRBV2 with TRBJ1-5; D possibly corresponds to TRBD1 (5 bases). V gave up 4 bases and J gave up 5 bases, with 12 bases separating them. The CDR3 consists of 14 residues. Germline CDR1 SNHLY, CDR2 FYNNEI. CDR3 nucleotide sequence: TGTGCCAGCAGTGGAGAGGTCAGGGATCAGCCCCAGCATTTT. Protein sequence: CASSGEVRDQPQHF.

The genes are TRBV7-2 and TRBJ2-4; possible D gene TRBD2, 6 bases. CDR1 and CDR2 (germline): SGHTA, FQGNSA. The germline V and J ends were trimmed by 5 bases and 3 bases, with 17 bases remaining between them. The CDR3 is made up of 16 amino acids. The CDR3 spells CASSLWGEVSKNIQYF. CDR3 bases: TGTGCCAGCAGCCTTTGGGGGGAGGTTAGCAAAAACATTCAGTACTTC.

This chain joins TRBV5-1 and TRBJ2-3, with D possibly TRBD2 on 6 matching bases. This CDR3 is 13 amino acids long. Trimming cost V 7 bases and J 2 bases, with 11 bases left between them. Germline V lookup: CDR1 SGHRS, CDR2 YFSETQ. As DNA, the CDR3 is TGCGCCAGCGAGGAGGGTTACACAGATACGCAGTATTTT. This gives the protein CASEEGYTDTQYF.

V is TRBV24-1 and J is TRBJ2-3; no reliable D call. Germline CDR1 and CDR2: KGHDR and SFDVKD. CDR3 length: 15 residues. The V end was cut by 4 bases, the J end by 2 bases, with 12 bases between. DNA of the CDR3: TGTGCCACCAGTGACGACTCCACATTCACAGATACGCAGTATTTT. Encoded protein: CATSDDSTFTDTQYF.

CDR3 region: CASSGTGAGTEAFF. CDR3 nucleotide sequence: TGCGCCAGCAGCGGGACAGGGGCGGGCACTGAAGCTTTCTTT. V is TRBV5-1 and J is TRBJ1-1; 10 nucleotides agree with TRBD1. Germline CDR1 and CDR2: SGHRS and YFSETQ. V shed 4 bases and J 4 bases; nucleotides not matched to a gene: 4. This CDR3 region has 14 residues.

This chain links TRBV5-1 with TRBJ1-4; TRBD1 aligns across 7 bases. The CDR3 is 15 residues long. With V trimmed by 6 bases and J by 6 bases, 11 bases remained unmatched. Germline assignment: CDR1 SGHRS and CDR2 YFSETQ. CDR3 sequence: CASTLAGQGDEKLFF. CDR3 sequence (DNA): TGCGCCAGCACTTTGGCCGGGCAGGGGGATGAAAAACTGTTTTTT.

This rearrangement joins TRBV6-5 to TRBJ2-3; TRBD1 agrees at 9 bases. V dropped 4 bases and J dropped 5; count of bases not matched to a gene: 4. CDR1 and CDR2 (germline): MNHEY, SVGAGI. The CDR3 is 14 residues long. Written as DNA, the CDR3 is TGTGCCAGCAGTTGGGACAGGGCTAAAGATACGCAGTATTTT. This codes for CASSWDRAKDTQYF.

The CDR3 DNA is TGTGCCAGCACGACCGACAGATACTATGGCTACACCTTC. This encodes CASTTDRYYGYTF. The chain has TRBV6-5 and TRBJ1-2; TRBD1 is a possible D gene (5 bases). CDR3 length equals 13 residues. CDR1 MNHEY and CDR2 SVGAGI come from the germline V gene. Trimming left V 7 bases short and J 3 bases short, with 12 bases between.

The V and J genes are TRBV11-1 and TRBJ2-3, with 11 bases that match TRBD2. The V gene end was trimmed by 5 bases and the J gene end by 4 bases; junction bases not matched to a gene: 8. CDR3 size: 16 residues. Germline-derived CDR1 and CDR2 are SGHAT and FQDESV (reference sequence). The CDR3 sequence is CASSARLAGPADTQYF. The CDR3 region has the DNA TGTGCCAGCAGCGCGAGACTAGCGGGGCCCGCAGATACGCAGTATTTT.

The CDR3 here is CASSPQAGLDEQYF. CDR3 DNA sequence: TGTGCCAGCTCACCACAAGCGGGACTTGACGAGCAGTACTTC. The rearrangement joins TRBV18 to TRBJ2-7; TRBD2 matches at 7 bases. CDR3 length equals 14 residues. The ends lost 1 base at V and 5 bases at J; junction bases unmatched: 5. Germline assignment: CDR1 KGHSH and CDR2 LQKENI.

A single count supports this clone. Mismatch with germline at one junction end may stem from a read error. This rearrangement joins TRBV11-2 to TRBJ2-7; 8 positions match TRBD1. The CDR3 extends over 12 amino acids. Germline V gene data show CDR1 as SGHAT and CDR2 as FQNNGV. The CDR3 protein is CASSLGPGQEIF. The CDR3 DNA reads as TGTGCCAGCAGTTTGGGTCCGGGACAGGAGATCTTC.

The rearrangement joins TRBV7-6 to TRBJ2-1; 7 bases line up with TRBD2. This CDR3 has 16 residues. J was trimmed by 0 bases and V by 4 bases; bases with no gene match: 6. The germline CDR1 and CDR2 sequences are SGHVS and FNYEAQ. The CDR3 DNA reads as TGTGCCAGCAGCTCACAGCGGGGAGACTCCTACAATGAGCAGTTCTTC. This encodes CASSSQRGDSYNEQFF.

The V and J genes are TRBV3-1 (or the pseudogene TRBV3-2) and TRBJ2-4, with TRBD1 identical over 7 bases. Per germline, CDR1 LGHDT and CDR2 YNNKEL (reference sequence). The CDR3 totals 15 residues. The V segment lost 3 bases and the J segment 4 bases; nucleotides outside the gene matches: 6. The CDR3 region is CASSHGTAEKNIQYF. Here the CDR3 DNA reads TGTGCCAGCAGCCACGGGACAGCCGAAAAAAACATTCAGTACTTC.

The genes are TRBV5-5 and TRBJ2-7, with D uncertain. Germline V gene lookup returns CDR1 SGHKS and CDR2 YYEKEE (reference sequence). CDR3 size: 15 residues. V lost 3 bases, J lost 0 bases, and 13 bases lay in between. CDR3 bases: TGTGCCAGCAGCTACCTCGATACAGCCTCCTACGAGCAGTACTTC. This gives the protein CASSYLDTASYEQYF. Together with reference TRBV5-5 and TRBJ2-7, the CDR3 gives the full variable domain: DAGVTQSPTHLIKTRGQQVTLRCSPISGHKSVSWYQQVLGQGPQFIFQYYEKEERGRGNFPDRFSARQFPNYSSELNVNALLLGDSALYLCASSYLDTASYEQYFGPGTRLTVT.